This entry lists 23 T cell receptor beta chains sequenced from one sample in a study of CD4+ T cells in melanoma (dated by TCRdb to between 2021 and 2024). The method was the immunoSEQ multiplex PCR assay. The table was pulled from immuneACCESS by TCRdb, which kept in-frame rearrangements only. Such tables lose some clones; where checked, under half of the loss comes from unresolved V genes, and the rest has no known cause. For this sample there are about 18,000 clones; approximately 84% appear just once. Clones ranked in the top ten supply 5.4% of the sample. Sequencing was done on a sample of cells from a culture (not recorded whether cultured in vitro). The receptors were gathered from a human donor with melanoma.

This clone was detected only a few times. This sequence joins TRBV9 and TRBJ2-1; weak D call: TRBD1 (6 bases). Germline loops: CDR1 SGDLS, CDR2 YYNGEE. V was clipped by 0 bases and J by 4 bases, with 11 bases between them. This CDR3 has 15 amino acids. The CDR3 coding sequence is TGTGCCAGCAGCGTAGGGGGGCTTCTATACAATGAGCAGTTCTTC. Protein: CASSVGGLLYNEQFF.

This chain links TRBV6-6 with TRBJ1-1; TRBD1 is a possible D gene (5 bases). Deletions cut 6 bases from V and 1 base from J, with 15 bases between. CDR3 length: 15 amino acids. CDR1 is MNHNY and CDR2 is SVGAGI in the germline V gene (reference sequence). Here the CDR3 reads CASSGRGERNTEAFF. The CDR3 DNA reads TGTGCCAGCAGCGGGCGGGGGGAAAGGAACACTGAAGCTTTCTTT.

The chain recombines TRBV4-1 with TRBJ1-3; D unresolved. This CDR3 region has 15 residues. Trimming shortened V by 1 base and J by 2 bases, and 9 bases separated the two germline ends. CDR1 is MGHRA, CDR2 YSYEKL, per germline. The CDR3 protein is CASSQVVGAGNTIYF. The DNA for the CDR3 is TGCGCCAGCAGCCAAGTGGTCGGCGCTGGAAACACCATATATTTT.

The J gene is TRBJ1-5, the V gene TRBV11-2; no clear D gene. This CDR3 is 15 amino acids long. Trimming took off 0 bases at V and 1 base at J, with 7 bases between the two ends. Germline CDR1 SGHAT, CDR2 FQNNGV. This chain's CDR3 is CASSLDGLSNQPQHF. CDR3 DNA: TGTGCCAGCAGCTTAGATGGATTGAGCAATCAGCCCCAGCATTTT. Supplemented by reference TRBV11-2 and TRBJ1-5, the full variable domain reads EAGVAQSPRYKIIEKRQSVAFWCNPISGHATLYWYQQILGQGPKLLIQFQNNGVVDDSQLPKDRFSAERLKGVDSTLKIQPAKLEDSAVYLCASSLDGLSNQPQHFGDGTRLSIL.

Here the CDR3 DNA reads TGTGCCAGCAGGAGGGAAATTTCCTACAATGAGCAGTTCTTC. Its protein is CASRREISYNEQFF. The V call is TRBV6-1, the J call TRBJ2-1; tentative D call: TRBD2 (5 bases). The CDR3 loop spans 14 amino acids. V gave up 6 bases and J gave up 1 base, with 10 bases separating them. Germline values: CDR1 MNHNS, CDR2 SASEGT.

The chain recombines TRBV11-1 with TRBJ2-1; 7 bases align to TRBD1. Germline V lookup: CDR1 SGHAT, CDR2 FQDESV (reference sequence). J gave up 4 bases and V 5 bases, and 17 bases lay outside the gene matches. The CDR3 sequence is 18 residues long. The CDR3, as DNA: TGTGCCAGCAGCCTAACATCCCGCCAGGGGGTGGGATACAATGAGCAGTTCTTC. This translates into CASSLTSRQGVGYNEQFF. Combining the CDR3 with reference TRBV11-1 and TRBJ2-1 gives the whole variable domain EAEVAQSPRYKITEKSQAVAFWCDPISGHATLYWYRQILGQGPELLVQFQDESVVDDSQLPKDRFSAERLKGVDSTLKIQPAELGDSAMYLCASSLTSRQGVGYNEQFFGPGTRLTVL.

This clone was picked up a small number of times. V usage is TRBV2 and J usage is TRBJ1-2, with D uncertain. This CDR3 spans 13 amino acids. Germline V gene lookup returns CDR1 SNHLY and CDR2 FYNNEI. Trimming removed 3 bases at V and 7 bases at J, with 12 bases between. CDR3: CASSESGLGGYTF. For the CDR3, the DNA is TGTGCCAGCAGTGAGTCGGGATTGGGTGGCTACACCTTC.

This clone came up a few times. J is TRBJ2-3 and V is TRBV7-9; 8 bases match TRBD2. Germline assignment: CDR1 SEHNR and CDR2 FQNEAQ (reference sequence). V was clipped by 5 bases and J by 0 bases; unmatched bases: 7. The CDR3 extends over 16 amino acids. Here the CDR3 reads CASSPDRGGSTDTQYF. Written as DNA, the CDR3 is TGTGCCAGCAGCCCTGACCGCGGGGGGAGCACAGATACGCAGTATTTT.

The rearrangement joins TRBV5-1 to TRBJ2-1; possibly TRBD1 for D (6 bases). The CDR3 has 14 residues. Germline values: CDR1 SGHRS, CDR2 YFSETQ. The V gene lost 2 bases and the J gene lost 2 bases, with 8 bases spanning the gap. CDR3 region: CASSLQGTYNEQFF. The DNA of the CDR3 is TGCGCCAGCAGCTTACAGGGTACCTACAATGAGCAGTTCTTC.

This clone appeared once. The chain couples TRBV7-6 to TRBJ2-7; TRBD2 might be the D (6 bases). The V gene's germline CDR1 is SGHVS and CDR2 FNYEAQ. With 3 bases removed from V and 1 base from J, the gap between germline ends came to 10 bases. The CDR3 loop spans 14 amino acids. This chain's CDR3 is CASSFMEGSYEQYF. In nucleotides, the CDR3 is TGTGCCAGCAGCTTTATGGAGGGGTCCTACGAGCAGTACTTC.

The chain employs TRBV7-2 and TRBJ1-4; D is perhaps TRBD1 (5 bases). V was cut by 1 base and J by 5 bases, with 11 bases left in between. The CDR3 sequence is 15 residues long. Germline V gene lookup returns CDR1 SGHTA and CDR2 FQGNSA. The CDR3 protein is CASSLGGYSNEKLFF. DNA of the CDR3: TGTGCCAGCAGCTTAGGGGGGTACTCGAATGAAAAACTGTTTTTT.

The chain has TRBV2 and TRBJ1-5, with D hard to call. Germline V gene data show CDR1 as SNHLY and CDR2 as FYNNEI. This CDR3 has 12 amino acids. V was shortened by 4 bases and J by 6 bases, with 7 bases between the two germline ends. The CDR3 spells CASSGPSQPQHF. As DNA, the CDR3 is TGTGCCAGCAGTGGCCCCAGTCAGCCCCAGCATTTT.

The CDR3 DNA reads TGTGCCACCAGCAGAGGTGGGGGACAGCGCTTTGAAGCTTTCTTT. This encodes CATSRGGGQRFEAFF. V gene TRBV15 combines with J gene TRBJ1-1, with TRBD1 identical over 7 bases. The CDR3 runs to 15 residues. The junction had 9 bases not matched to a gene; V was cut back by 1 base and J by 7 bases. Germline CDR1 is LNHNV and CDR2 is YYDKDF (reference sequence).

The genes are TRBV5-5 and TRBJ2-7, with D uncertain. V was clipped by 4 bases and J by 5 bases, with 16 bases between them. Per germline, CDR1 SGHKS and CDR2 YYEKEE (reference sequence). The CDR3 totals 14 residues. In DNA form, the CDR3 reads TGTGCCAGCAGCCGGCGTGGGGTGGCCCACGAGCAGTACTTC. Its translation is CASSRRGVAHEQYF. Based on the CDR3 plus reference TRBV5-5 and TRBJ2-7, the full variable domain is DAGVTQSPTHLIKTRGQQVTLRCSPISGHKSVSWYQQVLGQGPQFIFQYYEKEERGRGNFPDRFSARQFPNYSSELNVNALLLGDSALYLCASSRRGVAHEQYFGPGTRLTVT.

V is TRBV6-5 and J is TRBJ1-6; TRBD1 matches at 7 bases. V dropped 6 bases and J dropped 2; count of bases not matched to a gene: 4. The CDR3 is 15 residues long. CDR1 is MNHEY and CDR2 is SVGAGI in the germline V gene. The CDR3 reads CASRVDRAYNSPLHF. CDR3 DNA sequence: TGTGCCAGCAGGGTAGACAGGGCCTATAATTCACCCCTCCACTTT.

The chain recombines TRBV5-1 with TRBJ2-3, with D unclear. V dropped 0 bases and J dropped 2 bases, with 7 bases sitting between them. This CDR3 comprises 14 residues. Germline loops: CDR1 SGHRS, CDR2 YFSETQ. The chain's CDR3 is CASSLDRNTDTQYF. CDR3 sequence (DNA): TGCGCCAGCAGCTTGGACAGAAACACAGATACGCAGTATTTT. The full variable domain, completed using reference TRBV5-1 and TRBJ2-3, is KAGVTQTPRYLIKTRGQQVTLSCSPISGHRSVSWYQQTPGQGLQFLFEYFSETQRNKGNFPGRFSGRQFSNSRSEMNVSTLELGDSALYLCASSLDRNTDTQYFGPGTRLTVL.

V gene TRBV21-1 combines with J gene TRBJ1-2. TRBV21-1 is given as a pseudogene. The CDR3 covers 13 residues. CDR3 sequence (DNA): TGTGCCAGCAGAGATAGGGCAGGCGGGTGCTACACCTTC. Its protein is CASRDRAGGCYTF.

The chain uses TRBV4-1 and TRBJ1-1; perhaps TRBD1 as D (5 bases). The germline gives CDR1 MGHRA, CDR2 YSYEKL. Trimming cost V 1 base and J 3 bases, with 15 bases left between them. The CDR3 has 16 residues. CDR3 region: CASSQGLGATDTEAFF. The CDR3 DNA follows: TGCGCCAGCAGCCAAGGGCTCGGGGCTACAGACACTGAAGCTTTCTTT.

This chain connects TRBV15 to TRBJ2-3, with unresolved D. V dropped 0 bases and J dropped 5 bases, with 6 bases sitting between them. The CDR3 has 13 residues. CDR1 is LNHNV and CDR2 is YYDKDF in the germline V gene (reference sequence). The DNA of the CDR3 is TGTGCCACCAGCAGAGAGAGTCAAGATACGCAGTATTTT. Its protein is CATSRESQDTQYF.

This sequence joins TRBV14 and TRBJ2-7; tentatively, D is TRBD2 (6 bases). CDR3 length equals 13 residues. With 4 bases removed from V and 7 bases from J, the gap between germline ends came to 14 bases. CDR1 is SGHDN, CDR2 FVKESK, per germline. CDR3 nucleotide sequence: TGTGCCAGCAGCCGCGGGGATGCACGAGAGCAGTACTTC. Residues: CASSRGDAREQYF.

CDR3 DNA: TGTGCCAGTAGTATGCCACTGAGGTTGGGAGAAAAACTGTTTTTT. It translates to CASSMPLRLGEKLFF. This chain connects TRBV19 to TRBJ1-4; D not certain. Germline CDR1 LNHDA, CDR2 SQIVND (reference sequence). V was pared by 3 bases and J by 8 bases, with 16 bases between. The CDR3 covers 15 residues.

This clone is medium-sized by share. This rearrangement joins TRBV7-9 to TRBJ2-5; a possible D gene is TRBD2 (6 bases). CDR1 is SEHNR, CDR2 FQNEAQ, per germline (reference sequence). This CDR3 has 14 residues. Trimming stripped 5 bases from V and 5 bases from J, with 15 bases between. CDR3 residues: CASSTGGSGETQYF. The CDR3 DNA reads as TGTGCCAGCAGCACCGGGGGTTCTGGGGAGACCCAGTACTTC.

The chain has TRBV6-1 and TRBJ1-2; a possible D gene is TRBD1 (5 bases). The germline gives CDR1 MNHNS, CDR2 SASEGT. The V and J ends lost 3 bases and 8 bases respectively, with 16 bases between them. This CDR3 has 14 residues. The CDR3 protein is CASSDPGTVFGYTF. The CDR3 DNA follows: TGTGCCAGCAGTGATCCCGGGACGGTGTTCGGCTACACCTTC.